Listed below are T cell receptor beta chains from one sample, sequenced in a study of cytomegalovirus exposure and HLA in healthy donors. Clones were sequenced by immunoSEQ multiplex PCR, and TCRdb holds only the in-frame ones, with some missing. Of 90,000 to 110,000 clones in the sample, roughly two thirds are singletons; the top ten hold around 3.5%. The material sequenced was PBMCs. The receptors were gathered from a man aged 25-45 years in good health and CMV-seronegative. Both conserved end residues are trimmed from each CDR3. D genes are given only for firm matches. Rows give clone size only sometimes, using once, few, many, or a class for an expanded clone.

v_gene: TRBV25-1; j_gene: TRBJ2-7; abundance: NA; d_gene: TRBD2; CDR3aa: ASSGRLADNYEQY
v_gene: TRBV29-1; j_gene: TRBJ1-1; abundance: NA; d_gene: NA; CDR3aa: SVEQTANTEAF
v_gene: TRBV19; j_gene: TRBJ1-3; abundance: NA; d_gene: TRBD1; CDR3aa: ASSQSQGARGGNTIY
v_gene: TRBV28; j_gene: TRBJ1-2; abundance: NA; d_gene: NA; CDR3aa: ASSLSPPGNGMALGYT
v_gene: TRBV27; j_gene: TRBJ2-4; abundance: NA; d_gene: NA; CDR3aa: ASSSQGLQGNIQY
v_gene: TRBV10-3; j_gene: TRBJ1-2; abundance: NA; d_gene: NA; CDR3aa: AIRQRGVDGYT
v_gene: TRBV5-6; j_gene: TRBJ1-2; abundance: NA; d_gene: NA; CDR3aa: ASSVREPCGYT
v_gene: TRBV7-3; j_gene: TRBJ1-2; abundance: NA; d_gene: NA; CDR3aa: ASSPGGGLGGYT
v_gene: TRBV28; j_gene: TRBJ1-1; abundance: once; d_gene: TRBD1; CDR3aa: ASSLDRVRNTEAF
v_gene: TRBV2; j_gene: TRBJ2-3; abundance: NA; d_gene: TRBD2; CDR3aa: ASSSTWTSGNADTQY
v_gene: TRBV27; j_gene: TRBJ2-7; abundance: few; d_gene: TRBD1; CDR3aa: ASSSPGQGSYEQY
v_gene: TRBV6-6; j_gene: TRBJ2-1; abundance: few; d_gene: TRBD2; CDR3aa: ASSRGLAGGGGEQF
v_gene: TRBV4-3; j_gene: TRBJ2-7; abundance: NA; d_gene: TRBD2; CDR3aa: ASSQDGLAGEYEQY
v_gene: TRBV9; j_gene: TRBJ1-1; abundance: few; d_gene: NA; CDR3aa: TSSFRQEGTEAF
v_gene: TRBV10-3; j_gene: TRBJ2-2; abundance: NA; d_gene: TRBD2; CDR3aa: AISEFDLRTSGSGELF
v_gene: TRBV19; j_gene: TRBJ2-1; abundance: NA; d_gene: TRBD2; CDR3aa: ASSILRTSGSEQF
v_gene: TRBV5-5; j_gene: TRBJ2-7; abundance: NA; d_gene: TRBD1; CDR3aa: ASSVGGTGVGEQY
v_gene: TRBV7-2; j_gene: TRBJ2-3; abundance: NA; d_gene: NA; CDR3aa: ASSLLGGSDTQY
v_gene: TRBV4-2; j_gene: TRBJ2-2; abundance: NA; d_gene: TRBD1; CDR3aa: ASSQAHSGGTGELF
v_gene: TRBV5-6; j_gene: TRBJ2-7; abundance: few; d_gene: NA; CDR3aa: ASSSYPPYEQY
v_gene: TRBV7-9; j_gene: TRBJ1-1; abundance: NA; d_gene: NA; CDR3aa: ASSRTTNTEAF
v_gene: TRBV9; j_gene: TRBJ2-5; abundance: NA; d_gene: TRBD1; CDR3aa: ASSLQGHGGETQY
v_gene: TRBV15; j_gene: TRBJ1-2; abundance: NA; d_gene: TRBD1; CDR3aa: ATSGTLGQGAPGYT